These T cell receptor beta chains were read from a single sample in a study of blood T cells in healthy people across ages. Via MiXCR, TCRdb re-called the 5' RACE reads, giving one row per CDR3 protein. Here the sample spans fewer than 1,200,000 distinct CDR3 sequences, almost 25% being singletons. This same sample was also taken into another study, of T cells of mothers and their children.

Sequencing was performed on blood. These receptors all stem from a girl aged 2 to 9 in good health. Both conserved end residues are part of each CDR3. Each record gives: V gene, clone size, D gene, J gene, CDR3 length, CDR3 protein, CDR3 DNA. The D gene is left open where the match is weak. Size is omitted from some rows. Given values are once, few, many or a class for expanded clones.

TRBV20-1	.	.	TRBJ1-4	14	CSALFGGMNEKLFF	TGCAGTGCCCTGTTTGGGGGGATGAATGAAAAACTGTTTTTT
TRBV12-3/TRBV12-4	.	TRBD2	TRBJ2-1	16	CASSLAGGPRFNEQLF	TGTGCCAGCAGTCTAGCGGGGGGGCCGAGGTTCAATGAGCAGCTCTTC
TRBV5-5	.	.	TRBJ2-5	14	CASSLTSPQETQYF	TGTGCCAGCAGCTTGACAAGTCCCCAAGAGACCCAGTACTTC
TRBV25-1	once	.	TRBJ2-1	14	CATSQGVRDNEQFF	TGTGCCACCAGTCAGGGAGTCAGGGACAATGAGCAGTTCTTC
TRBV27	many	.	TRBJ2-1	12	CASSLNNNEQFF	TGTGCCAGCAGTTTAAACAACAATGAGCAGTTCTTC
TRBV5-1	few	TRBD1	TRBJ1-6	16	CASSLGGQGARSPLHF	TGCGCCAGCAGCTTGGGCGGACAGGGGGCTCGTTCACCCCTCCACTTT
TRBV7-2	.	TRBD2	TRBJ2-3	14	CASSREGPTDTQYF	TGTGCCAGCAGCCGGGAGGGACCCACAGATACGCAGTATTTT
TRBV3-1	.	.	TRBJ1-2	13	CASSQVAGNGYTF	TGTGCCAGCAGCCAAGTGGCAGGGAATGGCTACACCTTC
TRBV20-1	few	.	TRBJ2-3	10	CSAYTDTQYF	TGCAGTGCCTACACAGATACGCAGTATTTT
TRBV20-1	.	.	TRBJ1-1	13	CSASGSLNTEPFF	TGCAGTGCTAGTGGCAGCCTGAACACTGAACCTTTCTTT
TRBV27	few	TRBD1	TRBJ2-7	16	CASSHLRDRDIYEQYF	TGTGCCAGCAGTCATCTCCGGGACAGGGACATCTACGAGCAGTACTTC
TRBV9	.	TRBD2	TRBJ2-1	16	CASSVEFSGSTNEQFF	TGTGCCAGCAGCGTAGAGTTTAGCGGGAGCACTAATGAGCAGTTCTTC
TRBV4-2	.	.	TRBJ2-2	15	CASSRELGFTGELFF	TGTGCCAGCAGCCGAGAACTGGGATTCACCGGGGAGCTGTTTTTT
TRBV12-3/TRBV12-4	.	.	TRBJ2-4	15	CASSSNLEAKNIQYF	TGTGCCAGCAGTTCTAACCTTGAGGCCAAAAACATTCAGTACTTC
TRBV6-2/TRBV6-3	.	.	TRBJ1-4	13	CASSPWINEKLFF	TGTGCCAGCAGCCCATGGATTAATGAAAAACTGTTTTTT
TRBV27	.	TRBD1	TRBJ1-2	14	CASSNRRTGEGYTF	TGTGCCAGCAGCAATCGAAGGACAGGGGAAGGCTACACCTTC
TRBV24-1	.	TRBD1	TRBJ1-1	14	CATRSGQSSPEAFF	TGTGCCACCAGGTCGGGACAGAGTAGCCCTGAAGCTTTCTTT
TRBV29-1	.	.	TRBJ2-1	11	CSVRKTAEQFF	TGCAGCGTGAGAAAGACAGCTGAGCAGTTCTTC
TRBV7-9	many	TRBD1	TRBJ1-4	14	CASSPGQGGEKLFF	TGTGCCAGCAGCCCGGGACAGGGTGGGGAAAAACTGTTTTTT
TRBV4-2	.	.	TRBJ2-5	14	CASSQEARSGEQYF	TGTGCCAGCAGCCAAGAGGCCCGCTCGGGGGAGCAGTACTTC
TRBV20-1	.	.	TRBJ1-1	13	CSARVGAGTEAFF	TGCAGTGCTAGAGTTGGTGCGGGCACTGAAGCTTTCTTT
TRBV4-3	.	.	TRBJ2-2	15	CASSASGTLTGELFF	TGCGCCAGCAGCGCCTCCGGGACGCTGACCGGGGAGCTGTTTTTT
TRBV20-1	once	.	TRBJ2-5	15	CSASTRGRYQETQYF	TGCAGTGCTAGTACTCGCGGCCGGTACCAAGAGACCCAGTACTTC
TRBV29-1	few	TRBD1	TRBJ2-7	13	CSVLQGVSYEQYF	TGCAGCGTTCTCCAGGGGGTATCCTACGAGCAGTACTTC
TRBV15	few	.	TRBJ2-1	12	CATSRDSREQFF	TGTGCCACCAGCAGAGATAGTCGGGAGCAGTTCTTC
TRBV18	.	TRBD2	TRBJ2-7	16	CASSPPGLSTSYEQYF	TGTGCCAGCTCACCGCCGGGACTATCAACCTCCTACGAGCAGTACTTC
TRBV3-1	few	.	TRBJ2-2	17	CASSQEGADENTGELFF	TGTGCCAGCAGCCAGGAGGGGGCGGATGAAAACACCGGGGAGCTGTTTTTT
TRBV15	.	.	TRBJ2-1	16	CATSSPAGSSYNEQFF	TGTGCCACCAGCAGCCCTGCAGGGAGTTCCTACAATGAGCAGTTCTTC
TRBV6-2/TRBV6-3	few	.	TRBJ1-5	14	CASSYSTASQPQHF	TGTGCCAGCAGTTACTCGACGGCGTCACAGCCCCAGCATTTT
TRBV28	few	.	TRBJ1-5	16	CASTHLAGEFDQPQHF	TGTGCCAGCACCCATTTGGCAGGGGAGTTTGATCAGCCCCAGCATTTT
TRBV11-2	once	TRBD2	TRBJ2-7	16	CASSLGWGPSGREQYF	TGTGCCAGCAGCTTAGGCTGGGGGCCTAGCGGGAGAGAGCAGTACTTC
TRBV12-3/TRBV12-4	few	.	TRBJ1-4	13	CASKRGVNEKLFF	TGTGCCAGCAAGAGGGGCGTAAATGAAAAACTGTTTTTT